A single sample gave rise to the 12 T cell receptor beta chains below, sequenced in a study of spatial heterogeneity in lung cancer. Using its own MiXCR run on the 5' RACE reads, TCRdb lists one record per CDR3 protein. The data contain approximately 93,000 distinct CDR3 sequences, approximately 19% of them singletons. The time point denotes: blood at routine non-recurrence follow-up after resection. Sequencing was performed on PBMCs, taken at follow-up. The receptors shown here come from a male donor with early-stage non-small cell lung cancer.

The chain has TRBV5-1 and TRBJ2-2; no reliable D call. The CDR3 totals 12 residues. The germline V and J ends were trimmed by 5 bases and 3 bases, with 5 bases remaining between them. CDR1 and CDR2 (germline): SGHRS, YFSETQ. The CDR3 nucleotides read TGCGCCAGCAGGGTCGACACCGGGGAGCTGTTTTTT. It encodes CASRVDTGELFF.

This clonotype was recorded many times. The chain is built from TRBV7-2 and TRBJ2-3; no reliable D call. V was cut by 6 bases and J by 2 bases, with 6 bases left in between. Germline assignment: CDR1 SGHTA and CDR2 FQGNSA. This CDR3 is 12 amino acids long. CDR3 nucleotide sequence: TGTGCCAGCAGGCATACCACAGATACGCAGTATTTT. This sequence encodes CASRHTTDTQYF.

This clonotype was observed a few times. CDR3 nucleotide sequence: TGCGCCAGCAGCTTGTTACAGCTAGGGACTGAAGCTTTCTTT. Its translation is CASSLLQLGTEAFF. The chain carries TRBV5-1 and TRBJ1-1; unclear D gene. Germline-derived CDR1 and CDR2 are SGHRS and YFSETQ. The V gene lost 1 base and the J gene lost 5 bases, with 12 bases spanning the gap. The CDR3 consists of 14 residues.

V is TRBV7-9 and J is TRBJ1-6, with 7 bases that match TRBD1. The CDR3 is made up of 15 amino acids. Germline values: CDR1 SEHNR, CDR2 FQNEAQ (reference sequence). The junction had 6 bases not matched to a gene; V was cut back by 0 bases and J by 10 bases. CDR3 protein: CASSLATGNVSPLHF. In DNA form, the CDR3 reads TGTGCCAGCAGCTTAGCGACAGGGAATGTGTCACCCCTCCACTTT.

The CDR3 DNA sequence: TGCAGCGTTGCTACAGGGGGCAATGAGCAGTTCTTC. Translating gives CSVATGGNEQFF. The chain joins TRBV29-1 to TRBJ2-1; the match to TRBD1 covers 8 bases. CDR3 length: 12 amino acids. V shed 4 bases, J shed 6 bases, and the junction held 2 bases outside the gene matches. The germline V gene encodes CDR1 SQVTM and CDR2 ANQGSEA.

This clonotype showed up many times. The chain carries TRBV11-2 and TRBJ1-1, with 8 bases matching TRBD1. Trimming at V came to 2 bases and at J to 5 bases, leaving 4 bases not matched to a gene. This CDR3 has 14 amino acids. Looked up from germline, CDR1 is SGHAT and CDR2 is FQNNGV. As DNA, the CDR3 is TGTGCCAGCAGCTTACTCCGACAGGGGACTGAAGCTTTCTTT. Its translation is CASSLLRQGTEAFF.

J is TRBJ1-5 and V is TRBV20-1, with 9 nucleotides matching TRBD1. The germline V gene has CDR1 DFQATT and CDR2 SNEGSKA (reference sequence). Trimming cost V 5 bases and J 6 bases; bases outside gene matches: 8. CDR3 size: 14 residues. Here the CDR3 reads CSASPGTGFQPQHF. The CDR3 DNA reads as TGCAGTGCTTCTCCCGGGACAGGGTTTCAGCCCCAGCATTTT.

The chain recombines TRBV20-1 with TRBJ2-1; TRBD2 might be the D (6 bases). V lost 6 bases and J 7 bases, leaving 13 bases between the germline ends. The CDR3 runs to 12 residues. CDR1 and CDR2 from the germline V gene are DFQATT and SNEGSKA (reference sequence). The CDR3: CSASGLSNEQFF. In DNA form, the CDR3 reads TGCAGTGCCTCGGGACTTTCAAATGAGCAGTTCTTC.

V is TRBV20-1 and J is TRBJ2-5; 10 positions match TRBD1. Germline V lookup: CDR1 DFQATT, CDR2 SNEGSKA (reference sequence). V shed 1 base and J 3 bases; nucleotides not matched to a gene: 5. The CDR3 is 15 residues long. DNA for the CDR3: TGCAGTGCTAGAGCAGGGACAGGGGCCGAAGAGACCCAGTACTTC. This encodes CSARAGTGAEETQYF.

This clonotype was picked up many times. V usage is TRBV24-1 and J usage is TRBJ2-3, with D maybe TRBD1 (5 bases). The CDR3 is 13 residues long. The V end lost 7 bases, the J end lost 4 bases, and 11 bases lay between the germline ends. Per the germline V gene, CDR1 is KGHDR and CDR2 is SFDVKD. CDR3 bases: TGTGCCACCAGCTCTCCAGGGTCAGATACGCAGTATTTT. It codes for CATSSPGSDTQYF.

The genes are TRBV6-5 and TRBJ2-2, with TRBD2 identical over 7 bases. This CDR3 comprises 16 residues. V lost 5 bases, J lost 6 bases, and 12 bases stayed unmatched. Germline CDR1 is MNHEY and CDR2 is SVGAGI. This chain's CDR3 is CASSPGRRGRAGELFF. The CDR3 nucleotides read TGTGCCAGCAGTCCCGGGAGGAGGGGTCGGGCCGGGGAGCTGTTTTTT.

This clonotype was detected only a few times. This rearrangement joins TRBV11-2 to TRBJ2-3, with TRBD2 matching over 7 bases. The CDR3 totals 13 residues. CDR1 and CDR2 (germline): SGHAT, FQNNGV. With V trimmed by 5 bases and J by 5 bases, 4 bases remained unmatched. DNA for the CDR3: TGTGCCAGCAGCCTCGAGCGGGGAGATACGCAGTATTTT. This encodes CASSLERGDTQYF. Looking up the rest from reference TRBV11-2 and TRBJ2-3 gives the full variable domain: EAGVAQSPRYKIIEKRQSVAFWCNPISGHATLYWYQQILGQGPKLLIQFQNNGVVDDSQLPKDRFSAERLKGVDSTLKIQPAKLEDSAVYLCASSLERGDTQYFGPGTRLTVL.